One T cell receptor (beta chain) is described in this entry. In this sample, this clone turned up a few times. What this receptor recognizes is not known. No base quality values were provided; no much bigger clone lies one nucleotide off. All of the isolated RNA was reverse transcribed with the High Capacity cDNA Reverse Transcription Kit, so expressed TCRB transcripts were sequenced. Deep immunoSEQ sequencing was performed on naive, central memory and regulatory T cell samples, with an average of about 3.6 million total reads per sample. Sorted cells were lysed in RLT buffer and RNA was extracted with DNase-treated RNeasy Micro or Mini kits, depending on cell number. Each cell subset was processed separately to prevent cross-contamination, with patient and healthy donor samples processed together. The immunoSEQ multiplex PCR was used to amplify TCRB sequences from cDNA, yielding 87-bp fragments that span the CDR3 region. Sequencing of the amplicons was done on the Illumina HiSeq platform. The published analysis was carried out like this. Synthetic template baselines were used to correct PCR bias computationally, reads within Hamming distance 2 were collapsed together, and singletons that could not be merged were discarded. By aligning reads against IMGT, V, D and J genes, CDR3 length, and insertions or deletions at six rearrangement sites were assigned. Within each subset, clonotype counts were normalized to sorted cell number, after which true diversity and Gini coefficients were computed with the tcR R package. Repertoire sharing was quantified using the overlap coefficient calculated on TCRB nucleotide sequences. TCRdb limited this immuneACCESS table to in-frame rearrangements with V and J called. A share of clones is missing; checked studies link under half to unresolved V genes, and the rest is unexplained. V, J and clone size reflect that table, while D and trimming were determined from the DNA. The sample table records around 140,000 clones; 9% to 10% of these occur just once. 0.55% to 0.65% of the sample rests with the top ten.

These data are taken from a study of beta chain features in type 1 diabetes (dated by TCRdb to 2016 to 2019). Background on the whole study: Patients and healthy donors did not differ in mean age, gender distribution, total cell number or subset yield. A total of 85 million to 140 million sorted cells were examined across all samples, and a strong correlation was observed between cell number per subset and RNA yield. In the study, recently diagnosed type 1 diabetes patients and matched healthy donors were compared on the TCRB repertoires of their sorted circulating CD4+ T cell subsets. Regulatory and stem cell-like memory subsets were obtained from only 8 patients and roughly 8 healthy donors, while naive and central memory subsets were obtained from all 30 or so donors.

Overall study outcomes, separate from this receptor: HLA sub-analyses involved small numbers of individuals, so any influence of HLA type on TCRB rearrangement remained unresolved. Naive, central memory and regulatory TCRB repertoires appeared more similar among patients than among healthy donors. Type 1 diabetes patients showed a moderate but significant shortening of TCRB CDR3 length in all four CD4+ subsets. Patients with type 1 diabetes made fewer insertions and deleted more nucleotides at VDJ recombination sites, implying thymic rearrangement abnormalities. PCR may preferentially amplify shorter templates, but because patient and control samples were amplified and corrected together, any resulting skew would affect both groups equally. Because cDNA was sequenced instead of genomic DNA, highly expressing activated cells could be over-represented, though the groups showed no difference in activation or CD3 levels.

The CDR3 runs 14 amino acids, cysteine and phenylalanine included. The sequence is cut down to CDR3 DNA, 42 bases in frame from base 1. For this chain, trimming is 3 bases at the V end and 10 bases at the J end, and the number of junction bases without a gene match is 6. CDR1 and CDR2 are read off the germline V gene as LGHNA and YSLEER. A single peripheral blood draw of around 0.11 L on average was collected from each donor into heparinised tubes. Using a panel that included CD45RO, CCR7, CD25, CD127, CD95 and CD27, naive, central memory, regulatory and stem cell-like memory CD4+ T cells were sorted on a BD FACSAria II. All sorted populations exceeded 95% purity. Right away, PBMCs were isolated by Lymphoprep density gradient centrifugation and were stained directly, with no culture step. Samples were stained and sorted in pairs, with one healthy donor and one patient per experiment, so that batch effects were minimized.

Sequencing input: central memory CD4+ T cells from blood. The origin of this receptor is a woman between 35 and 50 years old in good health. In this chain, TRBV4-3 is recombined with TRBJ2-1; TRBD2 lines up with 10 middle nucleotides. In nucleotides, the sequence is TGCGCCAGCAGCCAGAGCGGGGGGGCTGAAGAGCAGTTCTTC. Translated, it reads CASSQSGGAEEQFF.